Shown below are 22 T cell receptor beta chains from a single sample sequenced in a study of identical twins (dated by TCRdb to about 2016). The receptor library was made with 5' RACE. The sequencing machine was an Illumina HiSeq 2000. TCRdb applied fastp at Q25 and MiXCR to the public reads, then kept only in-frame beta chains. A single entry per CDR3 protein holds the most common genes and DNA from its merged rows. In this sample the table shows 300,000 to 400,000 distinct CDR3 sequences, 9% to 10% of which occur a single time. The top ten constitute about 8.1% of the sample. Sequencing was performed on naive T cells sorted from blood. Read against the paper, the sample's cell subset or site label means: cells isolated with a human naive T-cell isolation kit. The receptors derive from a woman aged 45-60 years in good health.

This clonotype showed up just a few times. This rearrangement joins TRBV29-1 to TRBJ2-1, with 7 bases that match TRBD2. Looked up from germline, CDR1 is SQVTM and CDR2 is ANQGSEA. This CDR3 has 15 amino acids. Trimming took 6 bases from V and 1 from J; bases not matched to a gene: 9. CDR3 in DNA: TGCAGCGTCGCTTTGGGGGGGAGGTCCTACAATGAGCAGTTCTTC. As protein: CSVALGGRSYNEQFF.

The CDR3 reads CASSGDRRLNTGELFF. The CDR3 DNA sequence: TGTGCCAGCAGTGGGGACAGGAGACTTAACACCGGGGAGCTGTTTTTT. This chain links TRBV21-1 with TRBJ2-2; TRBD1 was called by the table and not checked on the DNA. TRBV21-1 is annotated as a pseudogene. This CDR3 spans 16 amino acids.

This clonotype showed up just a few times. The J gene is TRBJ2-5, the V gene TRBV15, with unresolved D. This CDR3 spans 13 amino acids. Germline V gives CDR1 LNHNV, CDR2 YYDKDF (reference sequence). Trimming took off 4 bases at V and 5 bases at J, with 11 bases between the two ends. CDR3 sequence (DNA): TGTGCCACCAGCAAGGGTGATGGGGAGACCCAGTACTTC. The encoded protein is CATSKGDGETQYF.

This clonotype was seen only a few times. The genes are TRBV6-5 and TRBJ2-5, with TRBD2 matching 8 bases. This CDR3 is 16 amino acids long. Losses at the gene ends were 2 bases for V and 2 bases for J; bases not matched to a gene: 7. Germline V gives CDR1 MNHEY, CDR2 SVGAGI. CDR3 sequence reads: CASSYGSSGLQETQYF. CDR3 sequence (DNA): TGTGCCAGCAGTTACGGTTCTAGCGGGCTTCAAGAGACCCAGTACTTC.

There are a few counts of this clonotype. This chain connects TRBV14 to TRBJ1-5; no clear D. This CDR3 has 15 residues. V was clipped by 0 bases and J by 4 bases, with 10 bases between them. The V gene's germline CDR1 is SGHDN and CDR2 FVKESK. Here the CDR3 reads CASSQDRAWNQPQHF. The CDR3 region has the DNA TGTGCCAGCAGCCAAGATCGGGCCTGGAATCAGCCCCAGCATTTT.

CDR3 amino acids: CASTQTGGGTEAFF. CDR3 nucleotide sequence: TGCGCCAGCACCCAGACAGGGGGCGGAACTGAAGCTTTCTTT. The chain links TRBV5-1 to TRBJ1-1; 10 bases match TRBD1. The CDR3 sequence is 14 residues long. Germline V gene lookup returns CDR1 SGHRS and CDR2 YFSETQ. V was clipped by 6 bases and J by 5 bases; unmatched bases: 7.

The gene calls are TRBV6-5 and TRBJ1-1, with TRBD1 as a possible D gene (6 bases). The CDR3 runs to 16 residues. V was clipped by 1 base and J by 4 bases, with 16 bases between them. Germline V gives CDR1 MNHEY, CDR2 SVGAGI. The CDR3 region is CASSYWKGTSITEAFF. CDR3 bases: TGTGCCAGCAGTTACTGGAAGGGGACAAGCATCACTGAAGCTTTCTTT.

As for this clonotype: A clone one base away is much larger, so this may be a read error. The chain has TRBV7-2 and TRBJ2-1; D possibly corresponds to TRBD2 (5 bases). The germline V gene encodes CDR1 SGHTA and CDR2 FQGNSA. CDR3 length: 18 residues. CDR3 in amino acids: CACSLAWAYTSRANEQFF. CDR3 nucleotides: TGTGCCTGCAGCTTAGCCTGGGCATATACTAGTAGAGCCAATGAGCAGTTCTTC.

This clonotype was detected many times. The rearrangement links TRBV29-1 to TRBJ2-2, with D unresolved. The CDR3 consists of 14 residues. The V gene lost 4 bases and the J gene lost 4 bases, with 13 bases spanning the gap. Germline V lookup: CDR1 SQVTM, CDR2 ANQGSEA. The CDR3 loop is CSVVFQWSTGELFF. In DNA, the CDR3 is TGCAGCGTTGTCTTCCAGTGGAGCACCGGGGAGCTGTTTTTT.

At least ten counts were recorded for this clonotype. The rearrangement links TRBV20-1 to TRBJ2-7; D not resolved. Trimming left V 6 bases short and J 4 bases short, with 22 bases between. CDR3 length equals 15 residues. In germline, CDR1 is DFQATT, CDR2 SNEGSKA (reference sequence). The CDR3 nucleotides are TGCAGTGCCAGACCCGACGGGTTCCTCTGGTACGAGCAGTACGTC. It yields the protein CSARPDGFLWYEQYV.

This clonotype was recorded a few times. In DNA, the CDR3 is TGTGCCAGCAGCCAAAGGGGGGGCTCGGCTTTCTTT. It is translated as CASSQRGGSAFF. J is TRBJ1-1 and V is TRBV14, with TRBD1 as a possible D gene (6 bases). The V gene lost 2 bases and the J gene lost 11 bases, with 12 bases spanning the gap. This CDR3 is 12 amino acids long. Germline values: CDR1 SGHDN, CDR2 FVKESK.

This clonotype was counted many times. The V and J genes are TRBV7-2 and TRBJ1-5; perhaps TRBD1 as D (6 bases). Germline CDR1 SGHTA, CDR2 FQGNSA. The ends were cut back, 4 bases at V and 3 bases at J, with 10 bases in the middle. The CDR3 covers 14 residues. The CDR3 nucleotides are TGTGCCAGCAGCTCACAGGGTCCCAATCAGCCCCAGCATTTT. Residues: CASSSQGPNQPQHF. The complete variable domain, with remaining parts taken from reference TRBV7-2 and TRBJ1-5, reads GAGVSQSPSNKVTEKGKDVELRCDPISGHTALYWYRQSLGQGLEFLIYFQGNSAPDKSGLPSDRFSAERTGGSVSTLTIQRTQQEDSAVYLCASSSQGPNQPQHFGDGTRLSIL.

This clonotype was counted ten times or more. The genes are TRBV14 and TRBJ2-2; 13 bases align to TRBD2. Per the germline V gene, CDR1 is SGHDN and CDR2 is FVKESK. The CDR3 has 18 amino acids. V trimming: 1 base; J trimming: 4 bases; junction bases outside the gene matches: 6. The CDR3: CASSQASGLAGVTGELFF. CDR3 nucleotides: TGTGCCAGCAGCCAAGCCTCTGGACTAGCGGGGGTCACCGGGGAGCTGTTTTTT. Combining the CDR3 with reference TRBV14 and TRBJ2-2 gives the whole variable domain EAGVTQFPSHSVIEKGQTVTLRCDPISGHDNLYWYRRVMGKEIKFLLHFVKESKQDESGMPNNRFLAERTGGTYSTLKVQPAELEDSGVYFCASSQASGLAGVTGELFFGEGSRLTVL.

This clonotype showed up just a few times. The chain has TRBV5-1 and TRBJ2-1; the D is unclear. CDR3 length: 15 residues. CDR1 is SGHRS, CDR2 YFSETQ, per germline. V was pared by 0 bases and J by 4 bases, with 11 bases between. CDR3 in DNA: TGCGCCAGCAGCTTGGGTCAGACTCTGTACAATGAGCAGTTCTTC. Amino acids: CASSLGQTLYNEQFF.

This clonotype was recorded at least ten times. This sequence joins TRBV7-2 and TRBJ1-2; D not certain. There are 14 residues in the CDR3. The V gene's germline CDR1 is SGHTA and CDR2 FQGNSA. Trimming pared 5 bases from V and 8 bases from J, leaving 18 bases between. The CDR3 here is CASSPSEGHYGYTF. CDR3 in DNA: TGTGCCAGCAGCCCGTCGGAAGGGCATTACGGCTACACCTTC.

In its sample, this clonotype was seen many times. The chain's CDR3 is CSVISPGEHYNEQFF. Here the CDR3 DNA reads TGCAGCGTTATCTCTCCGGGAGAGCATTACAATGAGCAGTTCTTC. This sequence joins TRBV29-1 and TRBJ2-1; D is possibly TRBD2 (6 bases). The V gene lost 5 bases and the J gene lost 4 bases, with 18 bases spanning the gap. The CDR3 covers 15 residues. Germline V gene data show CDR1 as SQVTM and CDR2 as ANQGSEA.

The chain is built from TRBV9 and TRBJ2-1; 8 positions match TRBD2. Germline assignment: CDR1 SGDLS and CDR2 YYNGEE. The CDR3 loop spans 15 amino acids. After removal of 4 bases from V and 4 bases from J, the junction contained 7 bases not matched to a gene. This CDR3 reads CASSTSGSKYNEQFF. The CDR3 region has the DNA TGTGCCAGCAGCACAAGCGGGAGTAAATACAATGAGCAGTTCTTC.

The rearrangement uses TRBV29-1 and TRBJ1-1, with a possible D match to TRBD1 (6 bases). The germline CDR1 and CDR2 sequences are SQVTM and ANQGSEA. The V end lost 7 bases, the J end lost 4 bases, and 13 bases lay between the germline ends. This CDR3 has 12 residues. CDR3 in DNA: TGCAGCGGTCTACAGGGTAGCACTGAAGCTTTCTTT. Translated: CSGLQGSTEAFF.

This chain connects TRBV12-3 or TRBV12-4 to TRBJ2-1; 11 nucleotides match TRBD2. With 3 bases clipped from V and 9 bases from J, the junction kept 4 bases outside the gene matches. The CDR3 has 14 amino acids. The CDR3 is CASSFTSGSREQFF. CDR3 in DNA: TGTGCCAGCAGTTTTACTAGCGGGAGCCGTGAGCAGTTCTTC.

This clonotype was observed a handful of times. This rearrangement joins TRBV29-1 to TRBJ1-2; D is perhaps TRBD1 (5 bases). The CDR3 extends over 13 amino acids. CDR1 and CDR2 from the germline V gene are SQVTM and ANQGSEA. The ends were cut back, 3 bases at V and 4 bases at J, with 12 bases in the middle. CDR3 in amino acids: CSVEGGSGYGYTF. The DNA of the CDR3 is TGCAGCGTTGAGGGGGGATCCGGCTATGGCTACACCTTC.

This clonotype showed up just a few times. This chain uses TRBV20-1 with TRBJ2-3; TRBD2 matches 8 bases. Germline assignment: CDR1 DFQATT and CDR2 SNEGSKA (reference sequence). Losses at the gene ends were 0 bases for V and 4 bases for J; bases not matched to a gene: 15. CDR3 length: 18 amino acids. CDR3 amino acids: CSARDPRGSGRWADTQYF. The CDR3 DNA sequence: TGCAGTGCTAGAGATCCCCGGGGGAGCGGGAGATGGGCAGATACGCAGTATTTT.

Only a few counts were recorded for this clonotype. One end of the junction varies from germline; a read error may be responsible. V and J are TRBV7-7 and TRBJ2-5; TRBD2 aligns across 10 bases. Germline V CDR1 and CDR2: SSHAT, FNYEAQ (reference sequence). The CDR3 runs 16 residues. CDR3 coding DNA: TGTGCTAGCAGCTCGACCGGGACTAGCGCAAAAGAGACCCAGTACTTC. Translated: CASSSTGTSAKETQYF.